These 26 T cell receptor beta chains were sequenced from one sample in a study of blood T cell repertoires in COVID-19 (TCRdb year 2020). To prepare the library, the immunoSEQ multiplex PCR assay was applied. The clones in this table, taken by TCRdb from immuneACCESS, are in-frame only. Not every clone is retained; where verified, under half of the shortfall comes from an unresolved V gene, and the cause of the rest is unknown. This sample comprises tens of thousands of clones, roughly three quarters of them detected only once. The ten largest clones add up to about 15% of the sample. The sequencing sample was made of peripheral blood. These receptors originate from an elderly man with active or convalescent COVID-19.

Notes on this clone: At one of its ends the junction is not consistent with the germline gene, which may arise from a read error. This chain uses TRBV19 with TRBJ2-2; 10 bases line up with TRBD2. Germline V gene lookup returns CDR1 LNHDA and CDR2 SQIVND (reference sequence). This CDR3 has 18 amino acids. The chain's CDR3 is CASSISASGSGAGRGAVF. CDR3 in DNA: TGTGCCAGTAGTATCTCGGCTAGCGGGAGCGGGGCGGGCCGGGGAGCTGTTTTT.

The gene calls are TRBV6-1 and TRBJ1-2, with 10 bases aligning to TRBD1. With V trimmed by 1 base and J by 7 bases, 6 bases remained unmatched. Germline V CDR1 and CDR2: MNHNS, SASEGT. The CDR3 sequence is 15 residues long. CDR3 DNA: TGTGCCAGCAGTGAAGGCTGGACAGGGGGATTTGGCTACACCTTC. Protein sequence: CASSEGWTGGFGYTF.

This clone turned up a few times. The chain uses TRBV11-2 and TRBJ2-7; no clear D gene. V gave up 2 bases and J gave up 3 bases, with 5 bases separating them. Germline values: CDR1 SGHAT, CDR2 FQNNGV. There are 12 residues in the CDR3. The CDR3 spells CASSLPYYEQYF. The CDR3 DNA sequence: TGTGCCAGCAGCTTACCCTACTACGAGCAGTACTTC.

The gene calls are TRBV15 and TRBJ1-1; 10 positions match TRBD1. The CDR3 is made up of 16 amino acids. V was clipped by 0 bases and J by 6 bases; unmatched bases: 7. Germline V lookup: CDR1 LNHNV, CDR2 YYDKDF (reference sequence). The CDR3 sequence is CATSRDRQGARAEAFF. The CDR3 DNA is TGTGCCACCAGCAGAGACCGACAGGGGGCTAGGGCTGAAGCTTTCTTT.

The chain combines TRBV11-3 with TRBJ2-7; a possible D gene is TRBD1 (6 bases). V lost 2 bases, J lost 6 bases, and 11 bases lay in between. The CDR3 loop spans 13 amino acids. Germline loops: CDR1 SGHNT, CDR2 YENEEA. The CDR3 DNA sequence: TGTGCCAGCAGCTTATCCAGGGGTTCCGAGCAGTACTTC. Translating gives CASSLSRGSEQYF.

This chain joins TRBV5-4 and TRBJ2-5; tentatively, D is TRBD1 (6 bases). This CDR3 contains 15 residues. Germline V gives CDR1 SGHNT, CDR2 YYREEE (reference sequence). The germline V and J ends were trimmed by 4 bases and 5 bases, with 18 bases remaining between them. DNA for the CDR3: TGTGCCAGCAGCGCCGGGACAAAAAGTGGGGAGACCCAGTACTTC. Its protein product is CASSAGTKSGETQYF.

CDR3 in DNA: TGTGCCAGTAGTATAATAATGAACACTGAAGCTTTCTTT. This codes for CASSIIMNTEAFF. The chain has TRBV19 and TRBJ1-1; D not resolved. The CDR3 totals 13 residues. Germline V gene lookup returns CDR1 LNHDA and CDR2 SQIVND (reference sequence). Trimming shortened V by 2 bases and J by 0 bases, and 4 bases separated the two germline ends.

Here the CDR3 reads CASSRTWTGVNIQYF. CDR3 coding DNA: TGTGCCAGCAGCCGAACTTGGACAGGGGTCAACATTCAGTACTTC. The J gene is TRBJ2-4, the V gene TRBV3-1 (or the pseudogene TRBV3-2); TRBD1 agrees at 9 bases. The germline V gene encodes CDR1 LGHDT and CDR2 YNNKEL (reference sequence). V was pared by 4 bases and J by 7 bases, with 8 bases of the junction left unmatched. The CDR3 totals 15 residues.

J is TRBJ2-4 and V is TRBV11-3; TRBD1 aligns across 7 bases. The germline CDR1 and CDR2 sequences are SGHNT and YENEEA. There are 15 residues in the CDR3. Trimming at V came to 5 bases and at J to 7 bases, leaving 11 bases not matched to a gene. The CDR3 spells CASSRTGEGDNIQYF. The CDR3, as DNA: TGTGCCAGCAGCCGAACAGGGGAAGGCGACAACATTCAGTACTTC.

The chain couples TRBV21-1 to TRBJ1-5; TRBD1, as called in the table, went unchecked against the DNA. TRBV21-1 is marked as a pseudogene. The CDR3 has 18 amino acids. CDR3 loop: CASSSSGWDREDNQPQHF. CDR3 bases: TGTGCCAGCAGTAGCTCAGGGTGGGACAGGGAGGACAATCAGCCCCAGCATTTT.

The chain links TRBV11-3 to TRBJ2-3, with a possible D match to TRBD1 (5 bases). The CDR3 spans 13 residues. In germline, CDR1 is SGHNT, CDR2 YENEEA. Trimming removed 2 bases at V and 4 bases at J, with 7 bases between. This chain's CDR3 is CASSLSRADTQYF. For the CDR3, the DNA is TGTGCCAGCAGCTTAAGCAGGGCAGATACGCAGTATTTT.

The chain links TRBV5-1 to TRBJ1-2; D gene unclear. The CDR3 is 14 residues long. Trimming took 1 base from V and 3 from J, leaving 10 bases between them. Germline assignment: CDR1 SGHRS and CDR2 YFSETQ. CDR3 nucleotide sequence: TGCGCCAGCAGCTTGACGGATACAGACTATGGCTACACCTTC. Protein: CASSLTDTDYGYTF.

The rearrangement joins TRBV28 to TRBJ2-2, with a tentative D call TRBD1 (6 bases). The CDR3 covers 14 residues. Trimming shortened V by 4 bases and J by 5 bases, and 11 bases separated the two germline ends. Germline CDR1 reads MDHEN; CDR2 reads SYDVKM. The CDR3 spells CASSYGTITGELFF. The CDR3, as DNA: TGTGCCAGCAGTTACGGGACAATTACCGGGGAGCTGTTTTTT.

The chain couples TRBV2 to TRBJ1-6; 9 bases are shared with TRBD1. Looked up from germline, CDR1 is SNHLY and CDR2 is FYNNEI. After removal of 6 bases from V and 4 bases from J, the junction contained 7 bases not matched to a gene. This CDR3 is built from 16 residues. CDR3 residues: CASRGTGNLYNSPLHF. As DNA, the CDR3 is TGTGCCAGCAGAGGGACAGGGAATCTTTATAATTCACCCCTCCACTTT.

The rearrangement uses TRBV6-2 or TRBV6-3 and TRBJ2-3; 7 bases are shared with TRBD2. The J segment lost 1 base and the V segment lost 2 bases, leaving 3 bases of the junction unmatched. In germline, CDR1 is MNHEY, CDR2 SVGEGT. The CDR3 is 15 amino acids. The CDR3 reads CASSYGDYRTDTQYF. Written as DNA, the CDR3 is TGTGCCAGCAGTTACGGGGACTATCGCACAGATACGCAGTATTTT.

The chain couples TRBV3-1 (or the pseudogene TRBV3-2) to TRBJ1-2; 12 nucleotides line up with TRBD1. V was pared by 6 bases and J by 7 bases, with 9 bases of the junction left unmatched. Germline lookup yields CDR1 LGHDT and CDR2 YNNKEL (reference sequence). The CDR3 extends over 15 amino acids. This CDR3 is CASSFPGQGAGGYTF. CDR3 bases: TGTGCCAGCAGTTTCCCGGGACAGGGGGCCGGTGGCTACACCTTC.

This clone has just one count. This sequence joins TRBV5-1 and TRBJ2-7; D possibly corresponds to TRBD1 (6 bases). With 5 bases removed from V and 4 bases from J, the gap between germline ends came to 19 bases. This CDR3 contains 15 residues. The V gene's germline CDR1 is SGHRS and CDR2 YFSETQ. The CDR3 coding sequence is TGCGCCAGCAGAGAAACTTCCGGGACACTATACGAGCAGTACTTC. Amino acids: CASRETSGTLYEQYF. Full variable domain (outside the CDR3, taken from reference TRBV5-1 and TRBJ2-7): KAGVTQTPRYLIKTRGQQVTLSCSPISGHRSVSWYQQTPGQGLQFLFEYFSETQRNKGNFPGRFSGRQFSNSRSEMNVSTLELGDSALYLCASRETSGTLYEQYFGPGTRLTVT.

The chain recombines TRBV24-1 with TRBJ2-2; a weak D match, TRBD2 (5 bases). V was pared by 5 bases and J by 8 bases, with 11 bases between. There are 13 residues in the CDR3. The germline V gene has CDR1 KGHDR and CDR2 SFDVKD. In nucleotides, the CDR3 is TGTGCCACCAGTGTCGGGATGCCGGGGGAGCTGTTTTTT. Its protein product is CATSVGMPGELFF.

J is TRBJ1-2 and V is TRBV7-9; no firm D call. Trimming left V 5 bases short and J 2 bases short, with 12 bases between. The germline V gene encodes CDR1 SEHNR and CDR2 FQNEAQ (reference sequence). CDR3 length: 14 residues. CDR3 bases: TGTGCCAGCAGCCCCACCACATGGAACTATGGCTACACCTTC. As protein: CASSPTTWNYGYTF. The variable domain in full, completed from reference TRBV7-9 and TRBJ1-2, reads DTGVSQNPRHKITKRGQNVTFRCDPISEHNRLYWYRQTLGQGPEFLTYFQNEAQLEKSRLLSDRFSAERPKGSFSTLEIQRTEQGDSAMYLCASSPTTWNYGYTFGSGTRLTVV.

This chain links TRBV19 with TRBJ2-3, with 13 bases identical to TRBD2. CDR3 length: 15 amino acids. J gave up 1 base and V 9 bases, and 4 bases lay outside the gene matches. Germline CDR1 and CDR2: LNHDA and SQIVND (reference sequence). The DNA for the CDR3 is TGTGCCAGCCGGACTAGCGGGAGTGGCACAGATACGCAGTATTTT. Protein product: CASRTSGSGTDTQYF.

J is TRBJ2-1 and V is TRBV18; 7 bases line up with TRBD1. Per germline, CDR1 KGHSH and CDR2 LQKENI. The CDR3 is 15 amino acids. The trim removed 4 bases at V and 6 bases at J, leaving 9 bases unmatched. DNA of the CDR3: TGTGCCAGCTCACGGAGACAGGGTTCGTTCAATGAGCAGTTCTTC. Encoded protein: CASSRRQGSFNEQFF.

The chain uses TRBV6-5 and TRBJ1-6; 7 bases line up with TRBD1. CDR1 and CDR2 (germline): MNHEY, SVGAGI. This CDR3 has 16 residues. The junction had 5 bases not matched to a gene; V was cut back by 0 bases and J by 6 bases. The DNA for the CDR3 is TGTGCCAGCAGTTACTCGGGCAGGGGGTCTAATTCACCCCTCCACTTT. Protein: CASSYSGRGSNSPLHF.

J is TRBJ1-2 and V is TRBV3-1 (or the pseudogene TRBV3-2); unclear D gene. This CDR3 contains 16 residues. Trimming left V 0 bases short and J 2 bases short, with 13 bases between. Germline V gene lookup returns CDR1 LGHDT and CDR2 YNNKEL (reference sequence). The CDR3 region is CASSQDSRRQNYGYTF. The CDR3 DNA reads TGTGCCAGCAGCCAAGATAGCCGGCGCCAAAACTATGGCTACACCTTC.

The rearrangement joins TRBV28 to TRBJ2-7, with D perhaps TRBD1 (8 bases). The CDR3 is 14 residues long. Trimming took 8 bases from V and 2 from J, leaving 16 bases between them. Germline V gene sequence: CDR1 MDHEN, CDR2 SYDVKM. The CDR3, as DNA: TGTGCCAGCTCAGGACAGGGAGGGACCTACGAGCAGTACTTC. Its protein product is CASSGQGGTYEQYF.

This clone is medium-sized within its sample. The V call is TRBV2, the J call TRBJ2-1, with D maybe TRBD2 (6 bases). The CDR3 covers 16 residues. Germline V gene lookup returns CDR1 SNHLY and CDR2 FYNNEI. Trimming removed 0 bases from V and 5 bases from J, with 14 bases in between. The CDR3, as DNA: TGTGCCAGCAGTGAAGCGCTTGGGGGGAGAGACAATGAGCAGTTCTTC. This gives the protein CASSEALGGRDNEQFF.

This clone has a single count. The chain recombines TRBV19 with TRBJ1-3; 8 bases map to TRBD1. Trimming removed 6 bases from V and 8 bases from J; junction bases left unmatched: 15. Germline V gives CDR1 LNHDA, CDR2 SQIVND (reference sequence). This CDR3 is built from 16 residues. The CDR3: CASSQSSRTGIDTIYF. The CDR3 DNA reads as TGTGCCAGTAGCCAAAGTAGTCGGACAGGGATTGACACCATATATTTT.